The 8 T cell receptor beta chains below come from one sample, sequenced in a study of blood T cells in healthy people across ages. A second PCR, run for roughly 7 to 12 cycles, used a sample-barcoded 5' primer plus a J-beta primer mix. TCRdb itself ran the 5' RACE reads through MiXCR, one entry per CDR3 protein. This table holds approximately 800,000 distinct CDR3 sequences, about 62% found once. The sequencing sample was made of blood. The receptors originated from a man aged 25-40 years in good health.

This clonotype showed up just a few times. The genes are TRBV12-3 or TRBV12-4 and TRBJ2-3; the match to TRBD2 covers 7 bases. This CDR3 has 14 amino acids. The junction had 6 bases not matched to a gene; V was cut back by 3 bases and J by 6 bases. The CDR3 here is CASSFGGSVDTQYF. Written as DNA, the CDR3 is TGTGCCAGCAGTTTTGGCGGGAGTGTGGATACGCAGTATTTT.

The chain combines TRBV7-2 with TRBJ2-3, with no clear D. The ends were cut back, 7 bases at V and 3 bases at J, with 11 bases in the middle. The CDR3 sequence is 13 residues long. In germline, CDR1 is SGHTA, CDR2 FQGNSA. In DNA form, the CDR3 reads TGTGCCAGCAACCTGGGCGAGACAGATACGCAGTATTTT. Amino acid sequence: CASNLGETDTQYF.

The chain carries TRBV7-2 and TRBJ2-3; either TRBD1 or TRBD2 may supply D (6 bases each). V lost 4 bases, J lost 2 bases, and 22 bases lay in between. Per the germline V gene, CDR1 is SGHTA and CDR2 is FQGNSA. This CDR3 contains 18 residues. The CDR3 spells CASSWRGVWGAVTDTQYF. The CDR3, as DNA: TGTGCCAGCAGCTGGAGGGGCGTTTGGGGGGCGGTCACAGATACGCAGTATTTT.

This clonotype was observed a single time. V usage is TRBV4-3 and J usage is TRBJ2-1; weak D call: TRBD2 (5 bases). The CDR3 consists of 17 residues. V lost 0 bases, J lost 4 bases, and 16 bases lay in between. The germline V gene has CDR1 LGHNA and CDR2 YSLEER. The CDR3 DNA reads as TGCGCCAGCAGCCAAGATGCCCGGGGTAGTGGGTACAATGAGCAGTTCTTC. Translation: CASSQDARGSGYNEQFF.

The gene calls are TRBV20-1 and TRBJ1-4, with no clear D. Germline loops: CDR1 DFQATT, CDR2 SNEGSKA (reference sequence). This CDR3 has 12 amino acids. The ends were cut back, 6 bases at V and 7 bases at J, with 12 bases in the middle. The CDR3 here is CSAAGSSEKLFF. The CDR3 DNA is TGCAGTGCCGCCGGGTCGAGTGAAAAACTGTTTTTT.

The chain links TRBV11-1 to TRBJ1-5; 7 nucleotides line up with TRBD1. Germline V gene lookup returns CDR1 SGHAT and CDR2 FQDESV (reference sequence). V gave up 1 base and J gave up 1 base; unmatched junction bases: 7. This CDR3 spans 17 amino acids. The CDR3 loop is CASSLERGLRSNQPQHF. The CDR3 DNA follows: TGTGCCAGCAGCTTAGAGAGGGGGCTAAGGAGCAATCAGCCCCAGCATTTT.

This clonotype occurred a few times. The chain employs TRBV5-1 and TRBJ2-1, with TRBD2 matching 7 bases. The CDR3 contains 14 residues. CDR1 SGHRS and CDR2 YFSETQ come from the germline V gene. V gave up 4 bases and J gave up 3 bases; unmatched junction bases: 4. The CDR3 is CASSPGGNYNEQFF. Here the CDR3 DNA reads TGCGCCAGCAGCCCCGGGGGGAACTACAATGAGCAGTTCTTC. Looking up the rest from reference TRBV5-1 and TRBJ2-1 gives the full variable domain: KAGVTQTPRYLIKTRGQQVTLSCSPISGHRSVSWYQQTPGQGLQFLFEYFSETQRNKGNFPGRFSGRQFSNSRSEMNVSTLELGDSALYLCASSPGGNYNEQFFGPGTRLTVL.

The chain has TRBV3-1 and TRBJ2-5; the D is unclear. The CDR3 is 15 amino acids. From germline, CDR1 is LGHDT and CDR2 YNNKEL (reference sequence). V was trimmed by 0 bases and J by 1 base, leaving 9 bases between them. CDR3: CASSQDTGFQETQYF. For the CDR3, the DNA is TGTGCCAGCAGCCAAGATACGGGCTTCCAAGAGACCCAGTACTTC.